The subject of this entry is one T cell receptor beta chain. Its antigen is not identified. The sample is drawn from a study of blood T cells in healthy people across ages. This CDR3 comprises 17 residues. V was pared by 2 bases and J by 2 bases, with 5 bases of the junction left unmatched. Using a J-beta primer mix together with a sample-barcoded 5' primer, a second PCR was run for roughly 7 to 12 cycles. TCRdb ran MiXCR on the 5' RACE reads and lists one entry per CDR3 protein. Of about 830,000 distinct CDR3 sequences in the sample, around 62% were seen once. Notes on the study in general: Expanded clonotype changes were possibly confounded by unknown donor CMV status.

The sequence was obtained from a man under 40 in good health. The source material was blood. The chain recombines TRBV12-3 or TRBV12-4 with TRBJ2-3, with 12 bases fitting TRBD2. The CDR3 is CASSLRLAGAYTDTQYF. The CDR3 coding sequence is TGTGCCAGCAGTTTAAGACTAGCGGGGGCCTACACAGATACGCAGTATTTT.